The clone carrying this T cell receptor beta chain was detected a few times. TCRdb re-analysed the RACE reads in MiXCR, keeping a single row per CDR3 protein. This sample has about 80,000 distinct CDR3 sequences, with 10% found just once. The sample belongs to a study of human T cells and chemical hapten exposure. Indicated time point: patch test 1, 2 weeks after DPC sensitization. Treatment indicated: therapeutic diphenylcyclopropenone sensitization with weekly scalp DPC. Patches went on only after blood had been drawn each time. Blood, whole and unfractionated, served as the source for total RNA extraction. The germline V and J ends were trimmed by 1 base and 4 bases, with 9 bases remaining between them. Per germline, CDR1 SGHAT and CDR2 FQNNGV. The CDR3 totals 14 residues.

The input for sequencing was whole blood, taken in connection with sensitization to the hapten diphenylcyclopropenone (DPC). The TCR comes from a woman between 45 and 65 years old with alopecia areata. Some clones in this sample may be carry-over from other donors' samples. The rearrangement joins TRBV11-2 to TRBJ2-3, with D possibly matching TRBD2 (6 bases). CDR3 in amino acids: CASSLVGGADTQYF. CDR3 DNA sequence: TGTGCCAGCAGCTTAGTCGGCGGGGCAGATACGCAGTATTTT.